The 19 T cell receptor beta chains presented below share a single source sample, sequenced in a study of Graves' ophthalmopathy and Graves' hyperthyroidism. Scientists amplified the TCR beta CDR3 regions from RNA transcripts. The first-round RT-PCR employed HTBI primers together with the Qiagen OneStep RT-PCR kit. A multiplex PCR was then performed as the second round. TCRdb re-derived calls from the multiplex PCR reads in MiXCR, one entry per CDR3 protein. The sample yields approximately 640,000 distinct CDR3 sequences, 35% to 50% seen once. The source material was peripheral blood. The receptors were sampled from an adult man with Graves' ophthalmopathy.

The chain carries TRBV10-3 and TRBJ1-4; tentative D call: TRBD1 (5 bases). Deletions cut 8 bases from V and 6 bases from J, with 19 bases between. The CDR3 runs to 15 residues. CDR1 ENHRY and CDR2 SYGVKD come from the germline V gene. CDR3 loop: CAIAGLAGGDEKLFF. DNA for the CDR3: TGTGCCATCGCTGGGCTAGCGGGGGGAGATGAAAAACTGTTTTTT.

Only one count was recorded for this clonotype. The CDR3: CSSWDSGNTF. As DNA, the CDR3 is TGCAGCTCCTGGGACTCTGGAAACACCTTC. The gene calls are TRBV29-1 and TRBJ1-2, with a possible D match to TRBD1 (5 bases). Germline V gives CDR1 SQVTM, CDR2 ANQGSEA. Trimming cost V 8 bases and J 12 bases, with 16 bases left between them. The CDR3 extends over 10 amino acids. The entire variable domain, with the rest obtained from reference TRBV29-1 and TRBJ1-2, is as follows: SAVISQKPSRDICQRGTSLTIQCQVDSQVTMMFWYRQQPGQSLTLIATANQGSEATYESGFVIDKFPISRPNLTFSTLTVSNMSPEDSSIYLCSSWDSGNTFGSGTRLTVV.

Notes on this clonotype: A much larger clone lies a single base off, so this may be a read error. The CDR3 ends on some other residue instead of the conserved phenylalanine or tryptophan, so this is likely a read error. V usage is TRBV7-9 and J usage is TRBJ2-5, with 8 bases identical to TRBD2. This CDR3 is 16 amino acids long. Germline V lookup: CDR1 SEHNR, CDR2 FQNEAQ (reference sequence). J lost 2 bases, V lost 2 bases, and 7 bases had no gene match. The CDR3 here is CASSLIGTREQETQYC. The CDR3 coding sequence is TGTGCCAGCAGCTTAATCGGGACTAGGGAGCAAGAGACCCAGTACTGC.

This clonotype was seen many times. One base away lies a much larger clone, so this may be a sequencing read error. The CDR3 region is CSVERNTEAFF. Written as DNA, the CDR3 is TGCAGCGTTGAAAGGAACACTGAAGCTTTCTTT. The V and J genes are TRBV29-1 and TRBJ1-1; D unresolved. The germline V gene encodes CDR1 SQVTM and CDR2 ANQGSEA. Trimming left V 2 bases short and J 1 base short, with 2 bases between. The CDR3 is made up of 11 amino acids.

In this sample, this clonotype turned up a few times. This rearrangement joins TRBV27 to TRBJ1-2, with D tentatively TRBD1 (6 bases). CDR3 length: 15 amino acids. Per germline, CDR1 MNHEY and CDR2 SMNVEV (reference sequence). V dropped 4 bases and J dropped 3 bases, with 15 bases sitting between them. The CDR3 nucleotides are TGTGCCAGCAGTTCCCTGGACAGTTACCACTATGGCTACACCTTC. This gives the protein CASSSLDSYHYGYTF.

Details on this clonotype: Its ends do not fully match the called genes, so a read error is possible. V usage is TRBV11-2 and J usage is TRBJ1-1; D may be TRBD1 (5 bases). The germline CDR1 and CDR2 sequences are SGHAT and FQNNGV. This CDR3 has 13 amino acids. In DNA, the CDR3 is TGTGCCAACAGCTCAGACAGGAACACTGAAGCTTTCTTT. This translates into CANSSDRNTEAFF.

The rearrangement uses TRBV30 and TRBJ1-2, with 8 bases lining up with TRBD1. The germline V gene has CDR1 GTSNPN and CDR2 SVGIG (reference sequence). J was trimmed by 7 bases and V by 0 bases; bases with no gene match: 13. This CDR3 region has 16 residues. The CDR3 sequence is CAWSVQGEAGGSGYTF. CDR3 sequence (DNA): TGTGCCTGGAGTGTACAGGGTGAGGCAGGGGGCTCTGGCTACACCTTC.

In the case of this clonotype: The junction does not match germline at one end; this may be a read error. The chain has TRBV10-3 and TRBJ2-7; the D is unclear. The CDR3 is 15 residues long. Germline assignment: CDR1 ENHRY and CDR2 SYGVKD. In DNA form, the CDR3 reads TGTGCCAGCAGTTACTCGGCAGATATATCCTACGGGCAGTACTTC. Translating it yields CASSYSADISYGQYF.

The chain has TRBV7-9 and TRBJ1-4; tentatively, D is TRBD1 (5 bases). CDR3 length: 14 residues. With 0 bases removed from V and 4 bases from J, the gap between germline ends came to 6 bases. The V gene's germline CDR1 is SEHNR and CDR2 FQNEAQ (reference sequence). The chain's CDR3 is CASSLARDNEKLFF. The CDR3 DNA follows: TGTGCCAGCAGCTTAGCCAGGGATAATGAAAAACTGTTTTTT.

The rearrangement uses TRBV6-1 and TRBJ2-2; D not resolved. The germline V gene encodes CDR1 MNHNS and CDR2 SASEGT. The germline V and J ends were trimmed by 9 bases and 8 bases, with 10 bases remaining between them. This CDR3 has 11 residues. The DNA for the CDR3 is TGTGCCAGTAGAAAAAATGGGGAGCTGTTTTTT. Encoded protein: CASRKNGELFF.

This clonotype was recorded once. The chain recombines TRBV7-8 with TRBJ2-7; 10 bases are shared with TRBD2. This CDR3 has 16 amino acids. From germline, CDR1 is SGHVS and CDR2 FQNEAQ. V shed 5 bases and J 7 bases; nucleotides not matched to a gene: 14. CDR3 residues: CASSPTVGLASEEQYF. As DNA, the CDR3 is TGTGCCAGCAGCCCGACCGTGGGACTAGCGAGCGAGGAGCAGTACTTC.

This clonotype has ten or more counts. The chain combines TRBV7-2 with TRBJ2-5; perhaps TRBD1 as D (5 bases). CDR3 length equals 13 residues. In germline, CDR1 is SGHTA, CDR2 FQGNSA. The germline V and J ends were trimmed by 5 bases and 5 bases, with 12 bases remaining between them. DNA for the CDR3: TGTGCCAGCAGCCCTGGGGCGTCGGAGACCCAGTACTTC. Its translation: CASSPGASETQYF.

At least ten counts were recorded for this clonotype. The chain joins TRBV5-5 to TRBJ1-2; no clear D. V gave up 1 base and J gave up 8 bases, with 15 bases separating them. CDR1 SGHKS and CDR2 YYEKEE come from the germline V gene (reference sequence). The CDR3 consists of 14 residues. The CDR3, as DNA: TGTGCCAGCAGCTTGCAAGAGGGATTTTGGGGCTACACCTTC. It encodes CASSLQEGFWGYTF.

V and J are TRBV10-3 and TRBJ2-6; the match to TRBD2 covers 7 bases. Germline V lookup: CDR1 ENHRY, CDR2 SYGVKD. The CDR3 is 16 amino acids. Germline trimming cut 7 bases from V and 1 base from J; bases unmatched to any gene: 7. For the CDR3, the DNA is TGTGCCATCATGAGACGGGGAGGGTCTGGGGCCAACGTCCTGACTTTC. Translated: CAIMRRGGSGANVLTF.

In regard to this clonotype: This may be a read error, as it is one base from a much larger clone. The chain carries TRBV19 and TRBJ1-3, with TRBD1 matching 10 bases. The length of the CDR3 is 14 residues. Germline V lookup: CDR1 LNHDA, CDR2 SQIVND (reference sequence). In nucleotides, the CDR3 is TGTGCCGGTAGTACGAGGACAGGGGGACACACCATATATTTT. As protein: CAGSTRTGGHTIYF. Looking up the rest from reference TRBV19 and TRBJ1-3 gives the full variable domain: DGGITQSPKYLFRKEGQNVTLSCEQNLNHDAMYWYRQDPGQGLRLIYYSQIVNDFQKGDIAEGYSVSREKKESFPLTVTSAQKNPTAFYLCAGSTRTGGHTIYFGEGSWLTVV.

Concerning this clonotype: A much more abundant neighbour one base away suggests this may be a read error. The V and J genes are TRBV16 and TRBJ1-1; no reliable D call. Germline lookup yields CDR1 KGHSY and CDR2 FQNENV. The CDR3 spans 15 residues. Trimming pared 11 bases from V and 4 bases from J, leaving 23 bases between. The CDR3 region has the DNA TGTGCCGGCACCCCGAGCTCGGCCGGAGGCACTGAAGCTTTCTTT. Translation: CAGTPSSAGGTEAFF.

CDR3 coding DNA: TGCAGCGTTGAAGAGGGGGGCGAGACCCAGTACTTC. As protein: CSVEEGGETQYF. V is TRBV29-1 and J is TRBJ2-5; D might be TRBD1 or TRBD2, each matching 6 bases. The germline gives CDR1 SQVTM, CDR2 ANQGSEA. The germline V and J ends were trimmed by 0 bases and 5 bases, with 7 bases remaining between them. CDR3 length: 12 amino acids.

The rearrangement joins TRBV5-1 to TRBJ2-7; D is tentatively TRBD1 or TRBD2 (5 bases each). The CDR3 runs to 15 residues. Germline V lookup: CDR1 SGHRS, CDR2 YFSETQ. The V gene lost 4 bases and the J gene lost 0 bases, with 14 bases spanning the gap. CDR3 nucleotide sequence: TGCGCCAGCAGCCCGTCGCAGGGACGCTCCTACGAGCAGTACTTC. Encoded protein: CASSPSQGRSYEQYF.

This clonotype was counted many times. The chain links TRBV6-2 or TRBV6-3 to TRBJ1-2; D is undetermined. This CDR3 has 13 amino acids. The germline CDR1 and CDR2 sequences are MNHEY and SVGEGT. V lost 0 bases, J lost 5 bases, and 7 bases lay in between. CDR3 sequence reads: CASSYSGGYGYTF. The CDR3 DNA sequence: TGTGCCAGCAGTTACTCGGGCGGATATGGCTACACCTTC.